This T cell receptor beta chain was observed in a study of cytomegalovirus exposure and HLA in healthy donors. Study-wide findings and caveats: A later analysis linked 15,000 to 20,000 TCR beta sequences to HLA alleles at 0.05 false discovery rate. Indistinguishable V segments, including TRBV6-2 and TRBV6-3, were excluded. Reportedly, diagnosis of cytomegalovirus status by the classifier showed high specificity and sensitivity.

Primers included in the PCR were 60 Vbeta and 13 Jbeta primers. Per the authors' pipeline: Unique TCR beta chains totaled some 80 million in a later count, with roughly 10 million of them shared. The table came from immunoSEQ multiplex PCR; TCRdb's copy has only in-frame clones and leaves some out. Clone size and the V and J calls come from that table; the DNA yielded D and trimming. The sample includes about 98,000 clones, roughly two thirds seen only once; the top ten take about 1.3%. The V and J ends lost 0 bases and 7 bases respectively, with 10 bases between them. CDR3 length: 13 residues. Germline assignment: CDR1 SGHNT and CDR2 YYREEE (reference sequence). As to this clone: Its antigen remains unidentified.

The chain combines TRBV5-4 with TRBJ1-1, with D perhaps TRBD1 (6 bases). The sequence derives from a female donor in good health and CMV-seronegative. The sequenced sample was PBMCs. The DNA for the CDR3 is TGTGCCAGCAGCTTGGTACAGGGTGATGAAGCTTTCTTT. This gives the protein CASSLVQGDEAFF.